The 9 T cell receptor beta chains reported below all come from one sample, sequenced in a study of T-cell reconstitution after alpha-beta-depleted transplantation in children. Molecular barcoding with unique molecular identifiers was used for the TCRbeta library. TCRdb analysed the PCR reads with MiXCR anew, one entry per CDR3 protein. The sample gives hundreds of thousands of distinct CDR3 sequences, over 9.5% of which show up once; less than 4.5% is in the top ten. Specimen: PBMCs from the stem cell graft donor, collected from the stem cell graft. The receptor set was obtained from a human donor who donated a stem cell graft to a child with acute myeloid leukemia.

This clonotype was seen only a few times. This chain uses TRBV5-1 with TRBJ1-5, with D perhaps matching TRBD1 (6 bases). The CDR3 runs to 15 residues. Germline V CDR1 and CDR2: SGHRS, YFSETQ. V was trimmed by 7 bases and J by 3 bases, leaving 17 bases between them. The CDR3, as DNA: TGCGCCAGCCGGGTGGGGGGGGCGGCCAATCAGCCCCAGCATTTT. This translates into CASRVGGAANQPQHF. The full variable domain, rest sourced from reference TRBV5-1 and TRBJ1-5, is KAGVTQTPRYLIKTRGQQVTLSCSPISGHRSVSWYQQTPGQGLQFLFEYFSETQRNKGNFPGRFSGRQFSNSRSEMNVSTLELGDSALYLCASRVGGAANQPQHFGDGTRLSIL.

CDR3 DNA: TGTGCCAGCTCCCAGGTCGCCAATGAAAAACTGTTTTTT. Protein product: CASSQVANEKLFF. The chain carries TRBV5-4 and TRBJ1-4, with D unclear. V was shortened by 7 bases and J by 5 bases, with 12 bases between the two germline ends. The CDR3 loop spans 13 amino acids. Germline CDR1 and CDR2: SGHNT and YYREEE (reference sequence). The full variable domain, in which reference TRBV5-4 and TRBJ1-4 provide the parts outside the CDR3, is ETGVTQSPTHLIKTRGQQVTLRCSSQSGHNTVSWYQQALGQGPQFIFQYYREEENGRGNFPPRFSGLQFPNYSSELNVNALELDDSALYLCASSQVANEKLFFGSGTQLSVL.

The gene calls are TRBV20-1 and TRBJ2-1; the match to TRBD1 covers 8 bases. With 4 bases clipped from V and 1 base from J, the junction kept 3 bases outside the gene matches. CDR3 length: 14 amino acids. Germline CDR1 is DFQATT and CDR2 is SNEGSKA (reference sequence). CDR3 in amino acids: CSAIDRGSYNEQFF. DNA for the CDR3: TGCAGTGCTATAGACAGGGGATCCTACAATGAGCAGTTCTTC.

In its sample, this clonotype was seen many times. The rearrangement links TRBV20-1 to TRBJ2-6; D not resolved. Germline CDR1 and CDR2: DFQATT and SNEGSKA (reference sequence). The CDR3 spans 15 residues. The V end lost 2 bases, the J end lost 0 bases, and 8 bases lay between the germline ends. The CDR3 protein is CSARIGNSGANVLTF. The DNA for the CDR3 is TGCAGTGCTAGAATAGGGAACTCTGGGGCCAACGTCCTGACTTTC.

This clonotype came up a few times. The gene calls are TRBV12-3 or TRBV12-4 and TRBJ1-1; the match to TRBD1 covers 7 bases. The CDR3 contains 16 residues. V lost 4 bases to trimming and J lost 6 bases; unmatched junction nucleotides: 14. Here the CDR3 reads CASSSTAAGGRAEAFF. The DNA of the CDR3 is TGTGCCAGCAGTTCGACCGCTGCAGGGGGAAGGGCTGAAGCTTTCTTT.

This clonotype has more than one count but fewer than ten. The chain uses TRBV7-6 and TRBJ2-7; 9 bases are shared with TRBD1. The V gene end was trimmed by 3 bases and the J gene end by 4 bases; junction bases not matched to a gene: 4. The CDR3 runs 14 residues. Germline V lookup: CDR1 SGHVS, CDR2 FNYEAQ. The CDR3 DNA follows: TGTGCCAGCAGCTTCTGGGGACAGGGATACGAGCAGTACTTC. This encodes CASSFWGQGYEQYF. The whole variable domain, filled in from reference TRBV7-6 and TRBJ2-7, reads GAGVSQSPRYKVTKRGQDVALRCDPISGHVSLYWYRQALGQGPEFLTYFNYEAQQDKSGLPNDRFSAERPEGSISTLTIQRTEQRDSAMYRCASSFWGQGYEQYFGPGTRLTVT.

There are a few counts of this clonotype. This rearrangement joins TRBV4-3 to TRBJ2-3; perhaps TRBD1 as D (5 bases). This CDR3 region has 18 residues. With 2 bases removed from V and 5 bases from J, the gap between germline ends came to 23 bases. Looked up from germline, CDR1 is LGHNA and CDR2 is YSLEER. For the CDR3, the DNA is TGCGCCAGCAGCCAACAGCCAGGGCCGGTGACCCGTCGAGATACGCAGTATTTT. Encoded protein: CASSQQPGPVTRRDTQYF.

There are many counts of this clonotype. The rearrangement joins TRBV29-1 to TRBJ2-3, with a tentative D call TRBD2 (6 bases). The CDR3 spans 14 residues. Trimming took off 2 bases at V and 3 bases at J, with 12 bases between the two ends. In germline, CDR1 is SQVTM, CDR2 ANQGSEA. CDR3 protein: CSVEWRDGTDTQYF. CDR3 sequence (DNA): TGCAGCGTTGAATGGCGGGACGGGACAGATACGCAGTATTTT.

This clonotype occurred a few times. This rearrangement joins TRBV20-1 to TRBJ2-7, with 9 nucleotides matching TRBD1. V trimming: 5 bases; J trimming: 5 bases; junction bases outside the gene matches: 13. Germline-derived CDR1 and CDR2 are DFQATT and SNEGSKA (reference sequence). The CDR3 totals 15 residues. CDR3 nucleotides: TGCAGTGCTCCCCTGCCGGGACAGGGAGGCCACGAGCAGTACTTC. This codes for CSAPLPGQGGHEQYF.